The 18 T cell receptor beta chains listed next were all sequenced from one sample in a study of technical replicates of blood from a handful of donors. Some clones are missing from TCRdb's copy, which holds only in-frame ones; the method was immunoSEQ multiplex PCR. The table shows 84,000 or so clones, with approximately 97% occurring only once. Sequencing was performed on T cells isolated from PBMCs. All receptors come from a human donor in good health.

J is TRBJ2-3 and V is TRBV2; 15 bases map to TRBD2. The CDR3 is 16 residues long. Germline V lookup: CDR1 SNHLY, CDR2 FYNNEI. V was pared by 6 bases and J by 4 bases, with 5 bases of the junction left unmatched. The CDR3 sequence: CASSVGLAGGPDTQYF. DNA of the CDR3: TGTGCCAGCAGCGTTGGACTAGCGGGAGGGCCAGATACGCAGTATTTT.

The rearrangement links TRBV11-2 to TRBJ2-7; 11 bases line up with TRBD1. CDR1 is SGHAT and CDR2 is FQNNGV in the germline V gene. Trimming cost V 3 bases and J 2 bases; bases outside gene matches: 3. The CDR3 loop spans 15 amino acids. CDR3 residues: CASSFQGQGAYEQYF. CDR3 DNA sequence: TGTGCCAGCAGCTTCCAGGGACAGGGGGCCTACGAGCAGTACTTC.

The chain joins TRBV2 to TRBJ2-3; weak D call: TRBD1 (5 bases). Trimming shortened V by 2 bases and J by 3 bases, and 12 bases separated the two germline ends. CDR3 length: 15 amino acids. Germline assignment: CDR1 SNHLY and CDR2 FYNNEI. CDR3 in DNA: TGTGCCAGCAGTGAAAGGCAGGGCAGTACAGATACGCAGTATTTT. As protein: CASSERQGSTDTQYF.

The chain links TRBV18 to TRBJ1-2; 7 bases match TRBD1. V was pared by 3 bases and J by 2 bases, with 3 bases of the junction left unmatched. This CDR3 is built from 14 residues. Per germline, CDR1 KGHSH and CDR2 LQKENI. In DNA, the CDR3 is TGTGCCAGCTCACCCCCACAGGGGAACTATGGCTACACCTTC. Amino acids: CASSPPQGNYGYTF.

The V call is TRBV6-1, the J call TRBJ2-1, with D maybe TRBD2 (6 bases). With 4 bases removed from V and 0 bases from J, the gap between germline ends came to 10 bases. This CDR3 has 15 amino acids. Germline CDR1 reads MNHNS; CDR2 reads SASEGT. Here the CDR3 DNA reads TGTGCCAGCAGTGCAACTAGCTTCTCCTACAATGAGCAGTTCTTC. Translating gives CASSATSFSYNEQFF.

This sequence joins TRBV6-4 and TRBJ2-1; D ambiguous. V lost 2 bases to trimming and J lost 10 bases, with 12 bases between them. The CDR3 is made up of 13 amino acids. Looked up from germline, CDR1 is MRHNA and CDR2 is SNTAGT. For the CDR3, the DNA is TGTGCCAGCAGTGACCAGTCATTGAGGGAGCAGTTCTTC. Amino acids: CASSDQSLREQFF.

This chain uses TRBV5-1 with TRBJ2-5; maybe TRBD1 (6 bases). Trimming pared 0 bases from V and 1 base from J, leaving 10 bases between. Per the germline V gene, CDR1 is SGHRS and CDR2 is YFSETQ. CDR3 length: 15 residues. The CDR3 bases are TGCGCCAGCAGCTTGGGTACAGGGCCCCAAGAGACCCAGTACTTC. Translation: CASSLGTGPQETQYF.

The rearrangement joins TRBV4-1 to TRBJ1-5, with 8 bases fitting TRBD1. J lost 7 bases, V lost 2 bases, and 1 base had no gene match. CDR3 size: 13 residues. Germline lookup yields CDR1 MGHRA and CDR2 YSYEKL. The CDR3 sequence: CASSQTGGQPQHF. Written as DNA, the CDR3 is TGCGCCAGCAGCCAAACAGGGGGGCAGCCCCAGCATTTT.

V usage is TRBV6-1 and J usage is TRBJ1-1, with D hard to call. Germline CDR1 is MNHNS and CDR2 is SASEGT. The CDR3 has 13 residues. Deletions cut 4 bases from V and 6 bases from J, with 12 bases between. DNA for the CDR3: TGTGCCAGCAGTGCCCGCTGGCTCTCTGAAGCTTTCTTT. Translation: CASSARWLSEAFF.

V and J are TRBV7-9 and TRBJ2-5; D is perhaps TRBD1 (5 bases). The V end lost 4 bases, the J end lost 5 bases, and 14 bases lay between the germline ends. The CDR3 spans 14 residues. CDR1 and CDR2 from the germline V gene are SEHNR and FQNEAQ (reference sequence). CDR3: CASSSPQGSETQYF. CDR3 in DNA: TGTGCCAGCAGCTCCCCCCAGGGTTCGGAGACCCAGTACTTC.

CDR3: CASSQKADLEQFF. The CDR3 bases are TGTGCCAGCAGCCAAAAAGCCGACTTGGAGCAGTTCTTC. V and J are TRBV7-3 and TRBJ2-1; D gene uncertain. Germline CDR1 SGHTA, CDR2 FQGTGA. Trimming cost V 5 bases and J 10 bases, with 15 bases left between them. This CDR3 contains 13 residues. Variable domain in full (rest from reference TRBV7-3 and TRBJ2-1): GAGVSQTPSNKVTEKGKYVELRCDPISGHTALYWYRQSLGQGPEFLIYFQGTGAADDSGLPNDRFFAVRPEGSVSTLKIQRTERGDSAVYLCASSQKADLEQFFGPGTRLTVL.

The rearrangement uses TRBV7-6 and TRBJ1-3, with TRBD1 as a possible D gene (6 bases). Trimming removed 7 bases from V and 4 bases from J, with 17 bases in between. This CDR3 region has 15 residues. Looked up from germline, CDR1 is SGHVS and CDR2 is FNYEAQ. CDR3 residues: CASTIGGPGGNTIYF. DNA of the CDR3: TGTGCCAGCACGATTGGGGGCCCGGGGGGAAACACCATATATTTT. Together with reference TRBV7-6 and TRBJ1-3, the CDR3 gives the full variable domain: GAGVSQSPRYKVTKRGQDVALRCDPISGHVSLYWYRQALGQGPEFLTYFNYEAQQDKSGLPNDRFSAERPEGSISTLTIQRTEQRDSAMYRCASTIGGPGGNTIYFGEGSWLTVV.

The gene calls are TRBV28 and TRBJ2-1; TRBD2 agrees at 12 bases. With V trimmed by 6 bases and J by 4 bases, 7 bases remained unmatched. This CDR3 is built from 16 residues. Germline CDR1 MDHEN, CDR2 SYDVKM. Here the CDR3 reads CASSRTLAGGYNEQFF. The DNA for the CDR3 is TGTGCCAGCAGCCGAACCCTAGCGGGAGGGTACAATGAGCAGTTCTTC.

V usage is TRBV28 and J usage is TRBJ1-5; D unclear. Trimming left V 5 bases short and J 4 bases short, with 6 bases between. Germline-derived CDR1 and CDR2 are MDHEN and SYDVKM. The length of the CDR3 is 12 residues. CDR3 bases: TGTGCCAGCAGTCTACTTAATCAGCCCCAGCATTTT. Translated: CASSLLNQPQHF.

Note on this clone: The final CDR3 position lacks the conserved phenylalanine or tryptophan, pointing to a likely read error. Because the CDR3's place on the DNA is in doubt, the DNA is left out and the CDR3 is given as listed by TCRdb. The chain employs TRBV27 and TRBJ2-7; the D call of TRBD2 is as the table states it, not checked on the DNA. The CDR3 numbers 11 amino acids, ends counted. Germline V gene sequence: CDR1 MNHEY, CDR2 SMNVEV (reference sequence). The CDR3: CATPGGREGLI.

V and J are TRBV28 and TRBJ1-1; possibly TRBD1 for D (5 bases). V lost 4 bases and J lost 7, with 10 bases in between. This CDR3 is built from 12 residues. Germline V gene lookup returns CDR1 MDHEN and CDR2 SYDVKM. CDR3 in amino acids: CASSSGDVEAFF. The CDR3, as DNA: TGTGCCAGCAGTTCGGGGGACGTTGAAGCTTTCTTT.

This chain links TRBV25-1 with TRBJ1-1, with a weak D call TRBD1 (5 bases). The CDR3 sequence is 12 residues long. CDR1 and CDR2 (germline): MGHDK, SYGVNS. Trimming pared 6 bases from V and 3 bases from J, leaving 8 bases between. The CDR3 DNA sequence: TGTGCCAGCAGGGGAGGGGACACTGAAGCTTTCTTT. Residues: CASRGGDTEAFF.

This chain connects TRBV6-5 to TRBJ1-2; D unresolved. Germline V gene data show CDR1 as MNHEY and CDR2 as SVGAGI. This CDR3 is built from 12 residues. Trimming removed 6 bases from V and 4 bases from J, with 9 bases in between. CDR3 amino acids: CASRPTGYGYTF. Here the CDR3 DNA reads TGTGCCAGCAGACCCACTGGCTATGGCTACACCTTC.